A selection of T cell receptor beta chains follows, all from one sample in a study of blood T cell repertoires in COVID-19. This table comes from immunoSEQ multiplex PCR, and its TCRdb copy is limited to in-frame clones, with some not included. Among roughly 220,000 clones listed, around 86% were seen once. The sequencing sample was made of PBMCs or T cells enriched from blood (not recorded which). The source of these receptors is a woman aged 40-49 years with acute COVID-19. Both conserved end residues are part of each CDR3. Expanded clones get a size class; other rows say once, few or many, or leave the size out.

V,size,J,CDR3
TRBV27,.,TRBJ1-4,CASSPFHEEKLFF
TRBV5-4,few,TRBJ1-6,CASSPDWNSPLHF
TRBV5-5,few,TRBJ1-3,CASSLLLQGAEGNTIYF
TRBV19,.,TRBJ2-3,CASRSRDRAPDTQYF
TRBV2,.,TRBJ1-1,CASRDPTGGLFTEAFF
TRBV6-2/TRBV6-3,few,TRBJ1-2,CASSSFQDRGLQGYTF
TRBV5-8,.,TRBJ1-1,CASSRDKNTEAFF
TRBV10-3,.,TRBJ1-5,CAITSDTDRPQHF
TRBV19,.,TRBJ1-4,CASSSRGQKKLFF
TRBV5-1,.,TRBJ1-2,CASSDVRTDLGYGYTF
TRBV4-1,.,TRBJ1-3,CASSQDIGNTIYF
TRBV27,.,TRBJ1-1,CASSQGRTLIAFF
TRBV5-4,.,TRBJ1-1,CASSQGHTRVNTEAFF
TRBV5-1,.,TRBJ2-2,CASSLVSGTGELFF
TRBV5-1,.,TRBJ1-2,CASSLGQVRDGYTF
TRBV5-6,.,TRBJ2-1,CASSLAVRNEQFF
TRBV19,.,TRBJ1-1,CASSLQGAWAEAFF
TRBV2,many,TRBJ2-2,CASRTASTGELFF
TRBV15,.,TRBJ2-1,CATSREPQALEQFF
TRBV5-1,.,TRBJ2-5,CASSLGTIGLKETQYF
TRBV7-9,.,TRBJ1-1,CASSGTGGYTEAFF
TRBV27,.,TRBJ1-5,CASSVATTGNQPQHF